The clone carrying this T cell receptor beta chain was seen ten or more times. What it binds is unknown. These data are taken from a study of regulatory T cells in long-lasting Graves disease. The time point here: newly diagnosed GD, antithyroid drugs for less than 3 months. Researchers made the TCR library from RNA that was extracted from PBMCs. Investigators prepared the TCR beta libraries by applying iRepertoire HTBI primers and Arm-PCR of CDR3 regions. TCRdb used MiXCR to reprocess the multiplex PCR reads, holding one entry per CDR3 protein. The table includes 580,000 or so distinct CDR3 sequences, roughly 16% detected once. Broader study findings: Having only a small sample size may have limited accuracy. When disease was persistent, TRBV28, TRBJ1-2 and TRBJ2-5 were the favored segments.

This CDR3 has 15 amino acids. The V and J ends lost 7 bases and 4 bases, in that order; junction bases with no gene match: 10. These data were also filed under a second study, of T cells in Graves' hyperthyroidism and ophthalmopathy. According to that study: Researchers ran a first-round RT-PCR on the TCR CDR3 using the HTBI primer set. Onset of ophthalmopathy came a median roughly 6.4 months after the model predicted it.

The source was peripheral blood mononuclear cells (PBMCs), collected at new diagnosis, from a patient treated with antithyroid drugs. This TCR derives from a man between 18 and 29 years old with Graves disease. The chain is built from TRBV12-3 or TRBV12-4 and TRBJ2-5; 9 bases agree with TRBD1. The CDR3 loop reads CASTTLGQGGETQYF. The DNA for the CDR3 is TGTGCCAGCACTACCCTGGGACAGGGAGGAGAGACCCAGTACTTC.